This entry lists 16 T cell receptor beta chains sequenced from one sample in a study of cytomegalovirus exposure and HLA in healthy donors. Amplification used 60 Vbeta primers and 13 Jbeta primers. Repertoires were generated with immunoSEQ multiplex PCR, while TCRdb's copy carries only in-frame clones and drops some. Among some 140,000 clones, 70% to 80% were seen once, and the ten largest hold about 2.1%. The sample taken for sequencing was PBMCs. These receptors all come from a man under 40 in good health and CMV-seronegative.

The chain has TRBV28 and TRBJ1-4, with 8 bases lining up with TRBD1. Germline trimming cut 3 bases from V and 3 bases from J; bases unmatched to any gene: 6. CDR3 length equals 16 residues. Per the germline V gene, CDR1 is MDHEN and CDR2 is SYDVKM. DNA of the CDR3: TGTGCCAGCAGTTTCCACTCAGGGGGCCCTAATGAAAAACTGTTTTTT. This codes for CASSFHSGGPNEKLFF.

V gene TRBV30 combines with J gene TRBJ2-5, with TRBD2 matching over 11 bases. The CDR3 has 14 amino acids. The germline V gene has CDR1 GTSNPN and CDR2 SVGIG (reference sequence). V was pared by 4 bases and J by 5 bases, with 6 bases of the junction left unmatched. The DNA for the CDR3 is TGTGCCTGGAACAATCCTAGCGGGGGGGAGACCCAGTACTTC. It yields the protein CAWNNPSGGETQYF.

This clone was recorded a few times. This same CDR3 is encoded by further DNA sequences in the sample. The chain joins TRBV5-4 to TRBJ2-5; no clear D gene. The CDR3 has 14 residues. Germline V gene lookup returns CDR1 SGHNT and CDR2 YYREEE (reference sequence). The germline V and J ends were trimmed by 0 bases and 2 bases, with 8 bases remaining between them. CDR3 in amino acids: CASSLASVQETQYF. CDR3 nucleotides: TGTGCCAGCAGCTTGGCCAGCGTACAAGAGACCCAGTACTTC.

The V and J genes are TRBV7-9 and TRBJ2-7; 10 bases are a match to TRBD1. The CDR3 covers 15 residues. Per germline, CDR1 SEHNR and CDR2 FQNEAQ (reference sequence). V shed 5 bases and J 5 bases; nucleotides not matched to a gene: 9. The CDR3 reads CASSVMRDRGNEQYF. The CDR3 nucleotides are TGTGCCAGCAGCGTCATGCGGGACAGGGGCAACGAGCAGTACTTC. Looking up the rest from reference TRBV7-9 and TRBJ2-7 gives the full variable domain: DTGVSQNPRHKITKRGQNVTFRCDPISEHNRLYWYRQTLGQGPEFLTYFQNEAQLEKSRLLSDRFSAERPKGSFSTLEIQRTEQGDSAMYLCASSVMRDRGNEQYFGPGTRLTVT.

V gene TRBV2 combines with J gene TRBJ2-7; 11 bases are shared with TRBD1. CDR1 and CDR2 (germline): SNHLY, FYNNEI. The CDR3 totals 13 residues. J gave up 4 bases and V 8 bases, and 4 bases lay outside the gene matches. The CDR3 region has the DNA TGTGCCAGCGGGACAGGGGGTAATTACGAGCAGTACTTC. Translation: CASGTGGNYEQYF.

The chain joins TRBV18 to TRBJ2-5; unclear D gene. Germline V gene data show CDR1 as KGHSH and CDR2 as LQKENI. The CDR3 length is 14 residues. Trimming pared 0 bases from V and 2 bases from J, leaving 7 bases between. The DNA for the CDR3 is TGTGCCAGCTCACCACCGAGGTCACAAGAGACCCAGTACTTC. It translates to CASSPPRSQETQYF.

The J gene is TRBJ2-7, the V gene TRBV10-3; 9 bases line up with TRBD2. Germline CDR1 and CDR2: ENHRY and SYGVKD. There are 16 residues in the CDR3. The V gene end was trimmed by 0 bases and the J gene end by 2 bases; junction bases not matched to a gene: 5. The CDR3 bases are TGTGCCATCAGTGAGTCGGCGGGACTAGCAACCTACGAGCAGTACTTC. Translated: CAISESAGLATYEQYF.

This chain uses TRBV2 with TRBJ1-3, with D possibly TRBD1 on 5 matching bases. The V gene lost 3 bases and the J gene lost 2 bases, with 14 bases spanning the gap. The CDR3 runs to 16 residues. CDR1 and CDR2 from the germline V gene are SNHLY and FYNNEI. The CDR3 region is CASSEGLLGTGNTIYF. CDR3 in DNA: TGTGCCAGCAGTGAGGGACTCCTGGGGACTGGAAACACCATATATTTT. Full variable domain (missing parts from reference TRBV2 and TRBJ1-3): EPEVTQTPSHQVTQMGQEVILRCVPISNHLYFYWYRQILGQKVEFLVSFYNNEISEKSEIFDDQFSVERPDGSNFTLKIRSTKLEDSAMYFCASSEGLLGTGNTIYFGEGSWLTVV.

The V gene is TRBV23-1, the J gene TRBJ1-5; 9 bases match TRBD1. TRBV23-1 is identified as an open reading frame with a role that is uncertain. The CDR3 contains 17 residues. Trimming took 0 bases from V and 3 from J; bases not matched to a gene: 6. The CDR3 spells CASSQSGQGINNQPQHF. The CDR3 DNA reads TGCGCCAGCAGTCAATCGGGACAGGGTATAAACAATCAGCCCCAGCATTTT.

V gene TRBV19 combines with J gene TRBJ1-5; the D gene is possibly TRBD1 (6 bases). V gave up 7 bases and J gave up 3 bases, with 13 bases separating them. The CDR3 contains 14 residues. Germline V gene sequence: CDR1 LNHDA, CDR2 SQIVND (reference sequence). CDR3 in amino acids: CASTGQTTNQPQHF. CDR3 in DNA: TGTGCCAGTACTGGACAGACTACCAATCAGCCCCAGCATTTT.

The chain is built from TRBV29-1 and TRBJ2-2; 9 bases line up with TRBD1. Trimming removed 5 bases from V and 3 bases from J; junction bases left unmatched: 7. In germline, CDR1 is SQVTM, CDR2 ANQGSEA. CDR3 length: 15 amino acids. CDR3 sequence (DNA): TGCAGCGTTAAAACAGGGGGCGTCGACACCGGGGAGCTGTTTTTT. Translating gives CSVKTGGVDTGELFF.

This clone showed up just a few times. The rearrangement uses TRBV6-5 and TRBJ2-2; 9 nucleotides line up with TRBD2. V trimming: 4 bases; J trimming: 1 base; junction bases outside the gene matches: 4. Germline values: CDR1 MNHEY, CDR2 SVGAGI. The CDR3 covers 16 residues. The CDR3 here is CASSFAGGRNTGELFF. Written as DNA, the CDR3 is TGTGCCAGCAGTTTTGCGGGGGGGCGGAACACCGGGGAGCTGTTTTTT.

CDR3 coding DNA: TGTGCCAGTAGTAGCGGACAGGTCCTCTACGAGCAGTACTTC. This translates into CASSSGQVLYEQYF. The genes are TRBV19 and TRBJ2-7, with 7 bases lining up with TRBD1. CDR1 and CDR2 (germline): LNHDA, SQIVND (reference sequence). Trimming cost V 4 bases and J 3 bases; bases outside gene matches: 6. CDR3 size: 14 residues.

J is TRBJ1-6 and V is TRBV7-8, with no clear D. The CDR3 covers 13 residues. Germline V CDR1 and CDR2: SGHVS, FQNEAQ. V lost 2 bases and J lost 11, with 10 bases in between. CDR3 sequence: CASSLSLIAPLHF. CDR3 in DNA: TGTGCCAGCAGCTTAAGCCTTATAGCACCCCTCCACTTT.

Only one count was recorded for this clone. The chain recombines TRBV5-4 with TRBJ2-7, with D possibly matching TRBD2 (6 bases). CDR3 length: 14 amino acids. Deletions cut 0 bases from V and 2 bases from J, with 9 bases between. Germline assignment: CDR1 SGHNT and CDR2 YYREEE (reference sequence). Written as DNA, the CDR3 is TGTGCCAGCAGCTTGGGGGACTCCGCCTACGAGCAGTACTTC. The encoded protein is CASSLGDSAYEQYF.

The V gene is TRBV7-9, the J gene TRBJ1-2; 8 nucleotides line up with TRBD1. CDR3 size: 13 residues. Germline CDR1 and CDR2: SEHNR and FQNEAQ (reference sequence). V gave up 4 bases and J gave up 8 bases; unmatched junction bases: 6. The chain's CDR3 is CASSSRGQRGYTF. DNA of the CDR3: TGTGCCAGCAGCTCCAGGGGGCAAAGGGGCTACACCTTC. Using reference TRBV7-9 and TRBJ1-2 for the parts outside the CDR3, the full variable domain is DTGVSQNPRHKITKRGQNVTFRCDPISEHNRLYWYRQTLGQGPEFLTYFQNEAQLEKSRLLSDRFSAERPKGSFSTLEIQRTEQGDSAMYLCASSSRGQRGYTFGSGTRLTVV.